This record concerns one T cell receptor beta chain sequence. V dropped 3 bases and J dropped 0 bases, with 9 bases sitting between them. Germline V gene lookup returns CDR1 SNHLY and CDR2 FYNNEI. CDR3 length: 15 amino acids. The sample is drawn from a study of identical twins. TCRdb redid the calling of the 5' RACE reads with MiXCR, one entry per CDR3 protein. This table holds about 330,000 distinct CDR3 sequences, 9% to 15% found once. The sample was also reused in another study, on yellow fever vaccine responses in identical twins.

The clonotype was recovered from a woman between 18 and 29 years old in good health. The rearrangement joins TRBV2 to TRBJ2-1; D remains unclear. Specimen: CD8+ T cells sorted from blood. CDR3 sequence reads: CASSDQWSSYNEQFF. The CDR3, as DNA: TGTGCCAGCAGTGATCAGTGGAGCTCCTACAATGAGCAGTTCTTC.